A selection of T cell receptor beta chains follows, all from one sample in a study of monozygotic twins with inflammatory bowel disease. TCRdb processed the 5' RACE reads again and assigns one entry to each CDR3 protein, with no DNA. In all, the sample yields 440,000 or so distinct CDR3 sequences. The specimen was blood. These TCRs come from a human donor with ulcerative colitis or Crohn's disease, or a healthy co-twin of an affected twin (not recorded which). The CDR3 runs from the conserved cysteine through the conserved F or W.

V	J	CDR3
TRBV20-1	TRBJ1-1	CSARDRNTRQAFF
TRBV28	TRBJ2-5	CASSPHNQETQYF
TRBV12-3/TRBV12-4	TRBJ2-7	CASSTGLNYEQYF
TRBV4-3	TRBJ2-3	CASSQRGEGSDTQYF
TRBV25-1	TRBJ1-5	CASSESGNYQPQHF
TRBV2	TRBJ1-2	CASSEAQGRPGDYGYTF
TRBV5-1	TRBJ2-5	CASSWTSGRGETQYF
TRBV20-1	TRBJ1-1	CSAREDLAEAFF
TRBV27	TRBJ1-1	CASRDRGSRTEAFF
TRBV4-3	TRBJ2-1	CASSHRGTSGSMYEQFF
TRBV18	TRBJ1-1	CASSLPTGYTEAFF
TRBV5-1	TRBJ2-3	CASSLRTSGSTDTQYF
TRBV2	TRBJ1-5	CASSLKQDYQPQHF
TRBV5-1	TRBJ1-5	CASSSGQVDQPQHF
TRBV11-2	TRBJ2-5	CASSPYLSSSGRTQETQYF
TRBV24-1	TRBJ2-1	CVTSDRSGSSYNEQFF
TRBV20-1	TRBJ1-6	CSARGGNNSPLHF
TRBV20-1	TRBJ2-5	CSARGPGTSGEETQYF
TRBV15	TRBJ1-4	CATSRDGPGGNEKLFF
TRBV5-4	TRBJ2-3	CASSPNGAGGTDTQYF
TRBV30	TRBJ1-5	CAWSVLGGENQPQHF
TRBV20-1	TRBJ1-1	CSGSEGFGEAFF
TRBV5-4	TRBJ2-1	CASSSGGTGSYNEQFF
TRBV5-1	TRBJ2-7	CASSLTGSPYEQYF
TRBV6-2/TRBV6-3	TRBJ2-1	CASSPARASGEQFF
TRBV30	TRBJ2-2	CAWSIPTGGVGSGELFF
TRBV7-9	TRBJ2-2	CASSSALTSGYTGELFF
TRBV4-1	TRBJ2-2	CASSQDPQRANTGELFF
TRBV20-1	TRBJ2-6	CSAKNWDSPSGANVLTF